The next 20 T cell receptor beta chains were all read from a single sample in a study of identifying expanded T cells in peripheral blood. Sequencing used immunoSEQ multiplex PCR; TCRdb keeps in-frame clones, though not all of them. In the table there are approximately 140,000 clones, less than 90% of which are singletons. The sample taken for sequencing was blood. The source is a person between 18 and 75 years old in good health.

The chain links TRBV6-1 to TRBJ1-5; 7 nucleotides line up with TRBD1. Germline V gene sequence: CDR1 MNHNS, CDR2 SASEGT. The V gene end was trimmed by 6 bases and the J gene end by 4 bases; junction bases not matched to a gene: 9. The CDR3 is 15 residues long. The CDR3 loop is CASRDQGVLNQPQHF. The DNA for the CDR3 is TGTGCCAGCAGGGACCAGGGGGTATTAAATCAGCCCCAGCATTTT.

This sequence joins TRBV14 and TRBJ2-2; D uncertain. V was clipped by 4 bases and J by 1 base, with 4 bases between them. CDR1 SGHDN and CDR2 FVKESK come from the germline V gene. The CDR3 contains 13 residues. As DNA, the CDR3 is TGTGCCAGCAGCCTTCAGAACACCGGGGAGCTGTTTTTT. It translates to CASSLQNTGELFF.

This sequence joins TRBV28 and TRBJ1-1; D gene uncertain. CDR1 is MDHEN and CDR2 is SYDVKM in the germline V gene. The CDR3 spans 15 residues. Between the trimmed V and J ends, which lost 6 bases and 6 bases, there was a span of 20 bases. CDR3 residues: CASSATTNLIAEAFF. The CDR3 region has the DNA TGTGCCAGCAGCGCAACGACGAATCTGATCGCTGAAGCTTTCTTT.

This clone was recorded only once. This sequence joins TRBV30 and TRBJ1-4; maybe TRBD1 (6 bases). Germline V gives CDR1 GTSNPN, CDR2 SVGIG (reference sequence). The V and J ends lost 2 bases and 5 bases respectively, with 9 bases between them. CDR3 length: 13 amino acids. The CDR3 sequence is CAWSTGPNEKLFF. The CDR3 nucleotides are TGTGCCTGGAGTACAGGGCCCAATGAAAAACTGTTTTTT.

The chain links TRBV28 to TRBJ2-5; 7 positions agree with TRBD1. The germline CDR1 and CDR2 sequences are MDHEN and SYDVKM. V shed 8 bases, J shed 3 bases, and the junction held 6 bases outside the gene matches. The CDR3 covers 13 residues. The CDR3 DNA sequence: TGTGCCAGCTGTAGGGGGCAGGAAGAGACCCAGTACTTC. As protein: CASCRGQEETQYF. Complete variable domain (other parts from reference TRBV28 and TRBJ2-5): DVKVTQSSRYLVKRTGEKVFLECVQDMDHENMFWYRQDPGLGLRLIYFSYDVKMKEKGDIPEGYSVSREKKERFSLILESASTNQTSMYLCASCRGQEETQYFGPGTRLLVL.

V usage is TRBV19 and J usage is TRBJ2-3; 8 bases agree with TRBD1. The CDR3 runs 14 residues. In germline, CDR1 is LNHDA, CDR2 SQIVND (reference sequence). Germline trimming cut 3 bases from V and 7 bases from J; bases unmatched to any gene: 6. CDR3 in DNA: TGTGCCAGTAGTATGGGACAGGAGTTCCATACGCAGTATTTT. Residues: CASSMGQEFHTQYF.

The chain is built from TRBV19 and TRBJ1-4; 8 bases map to TRBD1. Losses at the gene ends were 6 bases for V and 8 bases for J; bases not matched to a gene: 5. Germline values: CDR1 LNHDA, CDR2 SQIVND (reference sequence). The CDR3 is 13 residues long. The CDR3 loop is CASSRTGREKLFF. CDR3 bases: TGTGCCAGTAGCCGGACAGGGAGGGAAAAACTGTTTTTT.

The chain recombines TRBV19 with TRBJ2-2, with 8 bases fitting TRBD1. The ends lost 7 bases at V and 1 base at J; junction bases unmatched: 2. The CDR3 sequence is 14 residues long. Germline CDR1 is LNHDA and CDR2 is SQIVND (reference sequence). This chain's CDR3 is CASTTGGNTGELFF. As DNA, the CDR3 is TGTGCCAGTACTACAGGGGGGAACACCGGGGAGCTGTTTTTT.

This chain joins TRBV2 and TRBJ2-5, with 7 bases matching TRBD2. The CDR3 totals 15 residues. The trim removed 3 bases at V and 2 bases at J, leaving 6 bases unmatched. From germline, CDR1 is SNHLY and CDR2 FYNNEI. CDR3 region: CASSEGGNWQETQYF. DNA for the CDR3: TGTGCCAGCAGTGAGGGGGGGAATTGGCAAGAGACCCAGTACTTC.

This rearrangement joins TRBV5-4 to TRBJ1-2; 8 positions match TRBD1. The CDR3 contains 14 residues. CDR1 SGHNT and CDR2 YYREEE come from the germline V gene (reference sequence). The trim removed 3 bases at V and 2 bases at J, leaving 3 bases unmatched. The CDR3 coding sequence is TGTGCCAGCAGCTGGAGGACAGGGAACTATGGCTACACCTTC. This encodes CASSWRTGNYGYTF.

V and J are TRBV7-9 and TRBJ1-4, with TRBD1 as a possible D gene (6 bases). This CDR3 region has 15 residues. From germline, CDR1 is SEHNR and CDR2 FQNEAQ (reference sequence). V was shortened by 0 bases and J by 8 bases, with 13 bases between the two germline ends. CDR3 nucleotide sequence: TGTGCCAGCAGCTTAGCGGCAGGGGTTCGGGAAAAACTGTTTTTT. Protein: CASSLAAGVREKLFF.

The CDR3 loop reads CASSSKGQGTTNEKLFF. The DNA of the CDR3 is TGTGCCAGCAGTTCGAAGGGACAGGGAACAACTAATGAAAAACTGTTTTTT. The chain is built from TRBV7-9 and TRBJ1-4; 9 bases are a match to TRBD1. Trimming took 6 bases from V and 0 from J; bases not matched to a gene: 8. The length of the CDR3 is 17 residues. Germline V gene sequence: CDR1 SEHNR, CDR2 FQNEAQ (reference sequence).

The table lists this clone with a count of one. The chain has TRBV5-4 and TRBJ1-4; D is unclear. Per the germline V gene, CDR1 is SGHNT and CDR2 is YYREEE (reference sequence). Trimming left V 0 bases short and J 7 bases short, with 13 bases between. The CDR3 has 15 residues. The CDR3 protein is CASSLGAAAGEKLFF. DNA for the CDR3: TGTGCCAGCAGCTTGGGGGCCGCGGCAGGTGAAAAACTGTTTTTT.

The chain links TRBV29-1 to TRBJ2-1, with TRBD2 matching over 11 bases. V lost 8 bases and J lost 0; bases outside the gene matches: 9. The length of the CDR3 is 16 residues. Germline V CDR1 and CDR2: SQVTM, ANQGSEA. CDR3 DNA: TGCAGCATCACTAGCGGGAGTGACAGCTCCTACAATGAGCAGTTCTTC. This gives the protein CSITSGSDSSYNEQFF.

This clone was seen a few times. The gene calls are TRBV18 and TRBJ1-5; D ambiguous. V was cut by 0 bases and J by 4 bases, with 13 bases left in between. Germline-derived CDR1 and CDR2 are KGHSH and LQKENI. CDR3 size: 16 residues. CDR3 sequence (DNA): TGTGCCAGCTCACCACCGGTACGGGTGGGAAATCAGCCCCAGCATTTT. Its protein is CASSPPVRVGNQPQHF.

The sample holds a few counts of this clone. The gene calls are TRBV15 and TRBJ2-1; 7 bases align to TRBD2. CDR1 is LNHNV, CDR2 YYDKDF, per germline (reference sequence). The CDR3 spans 16 residues. V shed 4 bases, J shed 4 bases, and the junction held 10 bases outside the gene matches. CDR3 residues: CATSTLGLLSYNEQFF. For the CDR3, the DNA is TGTGCCACCAGCACCTTGGGACTATTATCGTACAATGAGCAGTTCTTC.

The chain is built from TRBV28 and TRBJ2-1; maybe TRBD2 (6 bases). This CDR3 comprises 13 residues. Trimming cost V 9 bases and J 4 bases, with 13 bases left between them. Germline V gives CDR1 MDHEN, CDR2 SYDVKM. DNA of the CDR3: TGTGCCAGTACCGGGACTTCATACAATGAGCAGTTCTTC. Its translation is CASTGTSYNEQFF.

This rearrangement joins TRBV7-3 to TRBJ2-7; D remains ambiguous. The V gene lost 2 bases and the J gene lost 4 bases, with 9 bases spanning the gap. The CDR3 runs 13 residues. In germline, CDR1 is SGHTA, CDR2 FQGTGA. The CDR3 protein is CASSLYPQYEQYF. The CDR3 bases are TGTGCCAGCAGCTTATATCCCCAGTACGAGCAGTACTTC.

The chain carries TRBV30 and TRBJ1-5, with 10 bases lining up with TRBD1. This CDR3 comprises 15 residues. Germline V gene data show CDR1 as GTSNPN and CDR2 as SVGIG (reference sequence). Trimming at V came to 0 bases and at J to 2 bases, leaving 1 base not matched to a gene. For the CDR3, the DNA is TGTGCCTGGAGTGTCGGACAGGGGGGCAATCAGCCCCAGCATTTT. Translated, it gives CAWSVGQGGNQPQHF.

This sequence joins TRBV5-4 and TRBJ2-3, with TRBD2 matching 7 bases. Germline-derived CDR1 and CDR2 are SGHNT and YYREEE (reference sequence). The CDR3 runs to 16 residues. J was trimmed by 1 base and V by 4 bases; bases with no gene match: 9. CDR3 protein: CASSPGGLAGTDTQYF. CDR3 DNA sequence: TGTGCCAGCAGCCCAGGAGGGCTAGCGGGCACAGATACGCAGTATTTT.